This entry lists 15 T cell receptor beta chains sequenced from one sample in a study of T-cell memory formation after mild COVID-19. Each CDR3 protein gets one entry after TCRdb re-called the 5' RACE reads with MiXCR. There are 350,000 to 500,000 distinct CDR3 sequences in the sample; approximately 18% occur only once, and roughly 21% lies in the top ten. Sequenced: PBMCs or a T cell subset sorted from them (not recorded which). The receptors were sampled from a man aged 18-30 years who had mild COVID-19 (a few samples of this study predate the infection). Cell type and time point are not known.

This clonotype has just a few counts. The chain carries TRBV4-3 and TRBJ2-7; D gene unclear. V lost 0 bases and J 6 bases, leaving 12 bases between the germline ends. This CDR3 has 14 residues. Germline CDR1 LGHNA, CDR2 YSLEER. The DNA for the CDR3 is TGCGCCAGCAGCCAAGAAATGGTTTCTCCCGAGCAGTACTTC. This sequence encodes CASSQEMVSPEQYF.

A few counts support this clonotype. The V and J genes are TRBV24-1 and TRBJ1-1; TRBD1 aligns across 7 bases. This CDR3 spans 17 amino acids. Unmatched junction bases numbered 12, after V lost 3 bases and J lost 3 bases. Germline assignment: CDR1 KGHDR and CDR2 SFDVKD. The CDR3 is CATSDEPDRDDYTEAFF. The CDR3 nucleotides read TGTGCCACCAGTGATGAACCTGACAGGGATGATTACACTGAAGCTTTCTTT.

Only a few counts were recorded for this clonotype. The chain is built from TRBV6-5 and TRBJ1-3; a weak D match, TRBD1 (5 bases). Germline assignment: CDR1 MNHEY and CDR2 SVGAGI. Trimming took 5 bases from V and 4 from J, leaving 15 bases between them. CDR3 length equals 15 residues. The DNA for the CDR3 is TGTGCCAGCAGTATAGATGGGGGGTACGGAAACACCATATATTTT. It translates to CASSIDGGYGNTIYF.

V and J are TRBV19 and TRBJ2-7; D is perhaps TRBD1 (7 bases). V was cut by 11 bases and J by 2 bases, with 16 bases left in between. Germline-derived CDR1 and CDR2 are LNHDA and SQIVND (reference sequence). The length of the CDR3 is 13 residues. Here the CDR3 DNA reads TGTGCCGTAGGGCCAGGGGGGCCCTACGAGCAGTACTTC. This sequence encodes CAVGPGGPYEQYF.

In this sample, this clonotype turned up many times. The rearrangement uses TRBV7-2 and TRBJ2-2, with D unclear. The CDR3 covers 16 residues. Per germline, CDR1 SGHTA and CDR2 FQGNSA. V shed 2 bases and J shed 4 bases, with 14 bases lying between them. In DNA form, the CDR3 reads TGTGCCAGCAGCTTAAAGCCCGGCTCGGTCACCGGGGAGCTGTTTTTT. Translated: CASSLKPGSVTGELFF.

The chain couples TRBV6-6 to TRBJ2-3; 12 bases fit TRBD2. Looked up from germline, CDR1 is MNHNY and CDR2 is SVGAGI (reference sequence). After removal of 2 bases from V and 8 bases from J, the junction contained 14 bases not matched to a gene. The CDR3 contains 18 residues. The CDR3 spells CASSYPRSLAGGHSTQYF. The CDR3 DNA sequence: TGTGCCAGCAGTTACCCACGTTCCCTAGCGGGGGGGCATAGTACGCAGTATTTT.

The chain uses TRBV6-5 and TRBJ2-6, with 7 bases matching TRBD1. The germline V gene encodes CDR1 MNHEY and CDR2 SVGAGI. This CDR3 has 16 residues. Trimming cost V 7 bases and J 2 bases; bases outside gene matches: 8. This chain's CDR3 is CASKTGKLPGANVLTF. The CDR3 nucleotides are TGTGCCAGCAAGACAGGGAAACTCCCTGGGGCCAACGTCCTGACTTTC.

The rearrangement links TRBV4-1 to TRBJ2-5; weak D call: TRBD2 (6 bases). Trimming stripped 2 bases from V and 9 bases from J, with 13 bases between. The CDR3 runs to 13 residues. CDR1 is MGHRA, CDR2 YSYEKL, per germline. The CDR3 here is CASSQRRGEAQYF. DNA of the CDR3: TGCGCCAGCAGCCAACGGCGCGGGGAGGCCCAGTACTTC.

This sequence joins TRBV20-1 and TRBJ1-2; 9 bases align to TRBD1. Looked up from germline, CDR1 is DFQATT and CDR2 is SNEGSKA (reference sequence). V lost 1 base, J lost 7 bases, and 4 bases stayed unmatched. The CDR3 contains 13 residues. This CDR3 is CSARVQGASGYTF. In nucleotides, the CDR3 is TGCAGTGCTAGAGTACAGGGGGCTAGTGGCTACACCTTC.

This clonotype showed up many times. The chain is built from TRBV6-1 and TRBJ1-5, with 8 bases fitting TRBD1. The CDR3 totals 16 residues. V lost 3 bases and J lost 3; bases outside the gene matches: 7. CDR1 and CDR2 (germline): MNHNS, SASEGT. The CDR3 DNA sequence: TGTGCCAGCAGTGACCCCGGGCAGGGGGCCAATCAGCCCCAGCATTTT. Translated: CASSDPGQGANQPQHF.

The chain is built from TRBV7-3 and TRBJ2-6; D remains ambiguous. The germline V gene encodes CDR1 SGHTA and CDR2 FQGTGA. This CDR3 has 18 amino acids. Trimming shortened V by 5 bases and J by 0 bases, and 17 bases separated the two germline ends. CDR3 DNA: TGTGCCAGCAGCACCTTCCCGAACGGGCGCTCTGGGGCCAACGTCCTGACTTTC. It codes for CASSTFPNGRSGANVLTF.

This CDR3 is CAISDPGVSGNTIYF. CDR3 sequence (DNA): TGTGCCATCAGTGATCCCGGGGTCTCTGGAAACACCATATATTTT. The chain employs TRBV10-3 and TRBJ1-3; D is undetermined. Germline-derived CDR1 and CDR2 are ENHRY and SYGVKD. V was pared by 3 bases and J by 0 bases, with 9 bases between. The CDR3 length is 15 residues.

This clonotype was counted a few times. The chain uses TRBV11-2 and TRBJ1-4, with D maybe TRBD1 (5 bases). Germline V gene sequence: CDR1 SGHAT, CDR2 FQNNGV. Trimming stripped 5 bases from V and 3 bases from J, with 13 bases between. The CDR3 has 15 residues. The CDR3 loop reads CASSPSTVPNEKLFF. CDR3 nucleotide sequence: TGTGCCAGCAGCCCCTCGACAGTGCCTAATGAAAAACTGTTTTTT. The complete variable domain, with remaining parts taken from reference TRBV11-2 and TRBJ1-4, reads EAGVAQSPRYKIIEKRQSVAFWCNPISGHATLYWYQQILGQGPKLLIQFQNNGVVDDSQLPKDRFSAERLKGVDSTLKIQPAKLEDSAVYLCASSPSTVPNEKLFFGSGTQLSVL.

This chain joins TRBV2 and TRBJ2-7; no clear D. CDR3 length: 13 amino acids. Trimming shortened V by 6 bases and J by 3 bases, and 12 bases separated the two germline ends. Germline V gives CDR1 SNHLY, CDR2 FYNNEI. For the CDR3, the DNA is TGTGCCAGCAGCAACCGCCTGTTCTACGAGCAGTACGTC. Translating gives CASSNRLFYEQYV.

This clonotype was recorded once. The chain joins TRBV5-1 to TRBJ2-7; D may match TRBD1 or TRBD2 (5 bases each). V was shortened by 7 bases and J by 1 base, with 15 bases between the two germline ends. This CDR3 is built from 14 residues. Germline V gene lookup returns CDR1 SGHRS and CDR2 YFSETQ. This CDR3 is CASGPGTPSYEQYF. The CDR3 DNA reads TGCGCCAGCGGTCCAGGGACCCCATCCTACGAGCAGTACTTC.